These 28 T cell receptor beta chains share one sample of origin, sequenced in a study of blood T cells in healthy people across ages. A sample-barcoded 5' primer and a J-beta primer mix were used in a second PCR of roughly 6 to 11 cycles. Each CDR3 protein gets one entry after TCRdb re-called the 5' RACE reads with MiXCR. The sample contains around 1,800,000 distinct CDR3 sequences, around 42% of which appear only once. Specimen: blood. The receptor source for this set is a human donor in good health.

This chain uses TRBV2 with TRBJ2-6, with a weak D call TRBD1 (6 bases). The CDR3 runs 18 residues. Germline CDR1 and CDR2: SNHLY and FYNNEI. Trimming took off 5 bases at V and 0 bases at J, with 17 bases between the two ends. The CDR3 protein is CASSPITGYLSGANVLTF. The CDR3, as DNA: TGTGCCAGCAGTCCTATTACAGGGTATCTCTCTGGGGCCAACGTCCTGACTTTC. Together with reference TRBV2 and TRBJ2-6, the CDR3 gives the full variable domain: EPEVTQTPSHQVTQMGQEVILRCVPISNHLYFYWYRQILGQKVEFLVSFYNNEISEKSEIFDDQFSVERPDGSNFTLKIRSTKLEDSAMYFCASSPITGYLSGANVLTFGAGSRLTVL.

This clonotype was seen more than once but under ten times. The CDR3 nucleotides are TGTGCCAGCAGCCAAGGGGTAGCGAGCCACAATGAGCAGTTCTTC. Protein product: CASSQGVASHNEQFF. The V and J genes are TRBV3-1 and TRBJ2-1; D might be TRBD2 (5 bases). CDR1 is LGHDT, CDR2 YNNKEL, per germline (reference sequence). The CDR3 sequence is 15 residues long. The V and J ends lost 1 base and 5 bases respectively, with 12 bases between them.

CDR3 DNA: TGCGCCAGCAGCCAAGATTATAGGGCGAACTATGGCTACACCTTC. Protein sequence: CASSQDYRANYGYTF. The V gene is TRBV4-3, the J gene TRBJ1-2; no definite D call. Germline CDR1 is LGHNA and CDR2 is YSLEER. The CDR3 has 15 residues. Trimming removed 0 bases at V and 2 bases at J, with 10 bases between.

The chain is built from TRBV5-6 and TRBJ1-4; D is undetermined. The CDR3 is made up of 15 amino acids. Germline V gene lookup returns CDR1 SGHDT and CDR2 YYEEEE. The ends were cut back, 4 bases at V and 0 bases at J, with 10 bases in the middle. The CDR3 spells CASSPYFTTNEKLFF. Here the CDR3 DNA reads TGTGCCAGCAGCCCTTACTTTACAACTAATGAAAAACTGTTTTTT.

This chain connects TRBV10-3 to TRBJ2-1; D might be TRBD1 (6 bases). This CDR3 spans 16 amino acids. Germline assignment: CDR1 ENHRY and CDR2 SYGVKD. V was trimmed by 0 bases and J by 3 bases, leaving 12 bases between them. CDR3: CAISESTGQNYNEQFF. CDR3 sequence (DNA): TGTGCCATCAGTGAGTCGACTGGACAGAACTACAATGAGCAGTTCTTC.

The chain joins TRBV20-1 to TRBJ2-7; 7 nucleotides match TRBD2. Germline CDR1 DFQATT, CDR2 SNEGSKA (reference sequence). The CDR3 spans 14 residues. Germline trimming cut 1 base from V and 7 bases from J; bases unmatched to any gene: 10. CDR3 in amino acids: CSARGAGVYNEQYF. CDR3 bases: TGCAGTGCTAGAGGGGCGGGGGTCTACAATGAGCAGTACTTC.

The chain has TRBV20-1 and TRBJ2-3; 8 nucleotides align to TRBD1. Germline CDR1 DFQATT, CDR2 SNEGSKA (reference sequence). This CDR3 spans 13 amino acids. V shed 4 bases, J shed 4 bases, and the junction held 4 bases outside the gene matches. CDR3 coding DNA: TGCAGTGCTAAACAGGGGGTCGCAGATACGCAGTATTTT. Translating it yields CSAKQGVADTQYF.

The J gene is TRBJ2-3, the V gene TRBV28, with a weak D call TRBD1 (6 bases). This CDR3 region has 16 residues. V was cut by 4 bases and J by 2 bases, with 16 bases left in between. Germline CDR1 is MDHEN and CDR2 is SYDVKM. CDR3 sequence (DNA): TGTGCCAGCAGTTCTTCCCCGGACAGTTACACAGATACGCAGTATTTT. Encoded protein: CASSSSPDSYTDTQYF.

V gene TRBV6-5 combines with J gene TRBJ2-3; no clear D gene. V gave up 0 bases and J gave up 9 bases, with 10 bases separating them. Looked up from germline, CDR1 is MNHEY and CDR2 is SVGAGI. The CDR3 spans 13 residues. The CDR3 nucleotides read TGTGCCAGCAGTTACTCAATCATCGCGACGCAGTATTTT. Residues: CASSYSIIATQYF.

The chain has TRBV7-3 and TRBJ2-1; D tentatively reads TRBD1 or TRBD2 (7 bases each). CDR1 is SGHTA, CDR2 FQGTGA, per germline. V was pared by 4 bases and J by 0 bases, with 13 bases between. This CDR3 has 16 amino acids. CDR3 nucleotides: TGTGCCAGCAGCTCCCAGGGGGGGAGCTCCTACAATGAGCAGTTCTTC. It encodes CASSSQGGSSYNEQFF.

V gene TRBV7-2 combines with J gene TRBJ2-7; 7 nucleotides agree with TRBD2. V lost 5 bases and J lost 3; bases outside the gene matches: 7. The CDR3 is 14 residues long. Germline V gives CDR1 SGHTA, CDR2 FQGNSA. The CDR3 DNA is TGTGCCAGCAGCCCAGGACTAGGACGCTACGAGCAGTACTTC. It specifies CASSPGLGRYEQYF. Combining the CDR3 with reference TRBV7-2 and TRBJ2-7 gives the whole variable domain GAGVSQSPSNKVTEKGKDVELRCDPISGHTALYWYRQSLGQGLEFLIYFQGNSAPDKSGLPSDRFSAERTGGSVSTLTIQRTQQEDSAVYLCASSPGLGRYEQYFGPGTRLTVT.

The rearrangement links TRBV20-1 to TRBJ2-3, with D uncertain. Germline CDR1 and CDR2: DFQATT and SNEGSKA (reference sequence). The CDR3 covers 14 residues. Trimming took off 2 bases at V and 7 bases at J, with 16 bases between the two ends. CDR3 amino acids: CSARRATLPNTQYF. The CDR3 nucleotides are TGCAGTGCTAGACGAGCGACTCTCCCGAATACGCAGTATTTT.

The CDR3 bases are TGTGCCAGCACAAGAGCGGGGGGGCCTTCAGAGACCCAGTACTTC. Protein: CASTRAGGPSETQYF. The rearrangement joins TRBV7-2 to TRBJ2-7, with 10 bases matching TRBD2. The J call could be wrong; TRBJ2-5 is a better fit for the DNA end. Germline V lookup: CDR1 SGHTA, CDR2 FQGNSA. The CDR3 covers 15 residues.

This clonotype appeared a few times. The J gene is TRBJ1-1, the V gene TRBV20-1; TRBD1 might be the D (5 bases). Germline V gives CDR1 DFQATT, CDR2 SNEGSKA (reference sequence). This CDR3 spans 14 amino acids. Trimming pared 2 bases from V and 5 bases from J, leaving 15 bases between. The CDR3 region has the DNA TGCAGTGCTAGATTGCTACAGGCGGGGACTGAAGCTTTCTTT. It encodes CSARLLQAGTEAFF.

This sequence joins TRBV3-1 and TRBJ2-7, with 8 bases lining up with TRBD2. J lost 4 bases, V lost 4 bases, and 12 bases had no gene match. This CDR3 contains 16 residues. Germline V gene sequence: CDR1 LGHDT, CDR2 YNNKEL (reference sequence). For the CDR3, the DNA is TGTGCCAGCAGCCCCCTCCTACTAGCGGAAATTTACGAGCAGTACTTC. This encodes CASSPLLLAEIYEQYF.

The chain has TRBV2 and TRBJ2-4; D is undetermined. The DNA end is more similar to TRBJ2-5, so the J call may be wrong. This CDR3 has 11 amino acids. In germline, CDR1 is SNHLY, CDR2 FYNNEI. The CDR3 reads CASKIQETQYF. The CDR3 nucleotides read TGTGCCAGCAAGATACAAGAGACCCAGTACTTC.

V is TRBV27 and J is TRBJ2-7, with TRBD1 identical over 9 bases. The length of the CDR3 is 15 residues. Germline assignment: CDR1 MNHEY and CDR2 SMNVEV (reference sequence). V was pared by 5 bases and J by 2 bases, with 7 bases of the junction left unmatched. The DNA for the CDR3 is TGTGCCAGCAGTACCCGGACAGGGGAAACCTACGAGCAGTACTTC. Protein: CASSTRTGETYEQYF.

The rearrangement links TRBV7-6 to TRBJ2-1; TRBD2 agrees at 8 bases. V gave up 6 bases and J gave up 4 bases; unmatched junction bases: 11. This CDR3 has 16 amino acids. Germline CDR1 reads SGHVS; CDR2 reads FNYEAQ. The CDR3 bases are TGTGCCAGCAGTCCAGACGGGACTAGAGGTTACAATGAGCAGTTCTTC. Protein sequence: CASSPDGTRGYNEQFF.

Of note for this clonotype: The germline gene is not matched at one end of the junction; a read error may be the cause. V gene TRBV4-1 combines with J gene TRBJ2-4; D is uncertain. Germline V gene lookup returns CDR1 MGHRA and CDR2 YSYEKL. This CDR3 has 12 residues. The CDR3 spells CASSQAMDIRYF. CDR3 sequence (DNA): TGCGCCAGCAGCCAAGCAATGGATATTCGGTACTTC.

This clonotype was seen a handful of times. The V call is TRBV29-1, the J call TRBJ2-4, with D unresolved. The J call may be in error: the DNA end matches TRBJ2-7 better. The CDR3 has 10 residues. Germline V gene lookup returns CDR1 SQVTM and CDR2 ANQGSEA. In DNA, the CDR3 is TGCAGCGTTTTTGTTGGCGAGCAGTACTTC. Encoded protein: CSVFVGEQYF.

V is TRBV3-1 and J is TRBJ2-1, with TRBD1 matching over 7 bases. The V segment lost 6 bases and the J segment 7 bases; nucleotides outside the gene matches: 9. Germline loops: CDR1 LGHDT, CDR2 YNNKEL (reference sequence). The CDR3 consists of 14 residues. The CDR3 DNA sequence: TGTGCCAGCAGACGAAACCGGGACAGTAATGAGCAGTTCTTC. The encoded protein is CASRRNRDSNEQFF.

This chain connects TRBV7-9 to TRBJ1-5; no firm D call. V was shortened by 4 bases and J by 7 bases, with 8 bases between the two germline ends. CDR1 and CDR2 (germline): SEHNR, FQNEAQ (reference sequence). The length of the CDR3 is 12 residues. The CDR3 sequence is CASSSEEQPQHF. The CDR3 bases are TGTGCCAGCAGCTCTGAAGAACAGCCCCAGCATTTT.

To note about this clonotype: Germline is not matched at one junction end, which may reflect a read error. The V and J genes are TRBV6-4 and TRBJ2-5; D is unclear. The CDR3 runs 14 residues. Germline-derived CDR1 and CDR2 are MRHNA and SNTAGT. CDR3 sequence reads: CAGSDWWAAETQYF. The CDR3 DNA sequence: TGTGCCGGCAGTGACTGGTGGGCGGCAGAGACCCAGTACTTC.

The chain links TRBV6-2 or TRBV6-3 to TRBJ1-2; D not certain. The V gene's germline CDR1 is MNHEY and CDR2 SVGEGT. Trimming removed 5 bases at V and 4 bases at J, with 11 bases between. The CDR3 contains 13 residues. CDR3 bases: TGTGCCAGCAGTCTGGACGCACCCTATGGCTACACCTTC. Residues: CASSLDAPYGYTF.

The sample holds one count of this clonotype. This chain connects TRBV2 to TRBJ2-1; no clear D gene. Trimming pared 2 bases from V and 6 bases from J, leaving 11 bases between. Germline V gives CDR1 SNHLY, CDR2 FYNNEI. The CDR3 is 14 amino acids. The CDR3 spells CASSEPTPTNEQFF. CDR3 coding DNA: TGTGCCAGCAGTGAACCAACCCCCACCAATGAGCAGTTCTTC.

This clonotype was detected a few times. The chain couples TRBV6-4 to TRBJ2-4, with D maybe TRBD2 (6 bases). Germline-derived CDR1 and CDR2 are MRHNA and SNTAGT. Trimming cost V 5 bases and J 13 bases, with 24 bases left between them. The CDR3 runs to 15 residues. Here the CDR3 reads CASSPTPGGSDEQYF. The CDR3 DNA reads TGTGCCAGCAGTCCCACCCCCGGGGGATCGGATGAGCAGTACTTC.

This chain links TRBV20-1 with TRBJ2-7; 7 bases map to TRBD1. Germline V gives CDR1 DFQATT, CDR2 SNEGSKA (reference sequence). V was clipped by 2 bases and J by 2 bases; unmatched bases: 6. The CDR3 has 14 amino acids. The CDR3, as DNA: TGCAGTGCTAGAACTCGGCAGGGGGCCTACGAGCAGTACTTC. Protein sequence: CSARTRQGAYEQYF.

Turning to this clonotype: Sequence at one end of the junction differs from germline and may be a read error. The chain joins TRBV9 to TRBJ2-1; 8 positions agree with TRBD2. The germline gives CDR1 SGDLS, CDR2 YYNGEE. The CDR3 covers 14 residues. The DNA for the CDR3 is TGTGCCAGCAGCCGTAGCGGGGTGGTTAGTGAGCAGGTCTTC. Translated, it gives CASSRSGVVSEQVF.